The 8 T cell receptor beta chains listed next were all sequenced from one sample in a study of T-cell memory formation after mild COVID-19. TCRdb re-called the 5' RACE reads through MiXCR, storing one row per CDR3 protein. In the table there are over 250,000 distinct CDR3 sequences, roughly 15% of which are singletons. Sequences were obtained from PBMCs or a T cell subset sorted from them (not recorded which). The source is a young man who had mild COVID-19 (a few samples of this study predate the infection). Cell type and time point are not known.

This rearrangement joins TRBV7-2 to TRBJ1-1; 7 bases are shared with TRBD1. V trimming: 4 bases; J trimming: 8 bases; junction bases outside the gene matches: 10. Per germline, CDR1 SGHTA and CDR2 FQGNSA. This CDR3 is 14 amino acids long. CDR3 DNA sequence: TGTGCCAGCAGCTCCCCCTGGGACAGCAGAGAAGCTTTCTTT. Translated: CASSSPWDSREAFF. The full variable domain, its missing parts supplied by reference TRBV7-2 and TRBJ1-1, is GAGVSQSPSNKVTEKGKDVELRCDPISGHTALYWYRQSLGQGLEFLIYFQGNSAPDKSGLPSDRFSAERTGGSVSTLTIQRTQQEDSAVYLCASSSPWDSREAFFGQGTRLTVV.

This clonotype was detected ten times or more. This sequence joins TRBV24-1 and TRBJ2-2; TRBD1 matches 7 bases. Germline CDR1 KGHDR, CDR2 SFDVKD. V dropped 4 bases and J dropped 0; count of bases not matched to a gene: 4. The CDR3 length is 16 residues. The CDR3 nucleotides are TGTGCCACCAGTGACCTGGACAGGACGAACACCGGGGAGCTGTTTTTT. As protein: CATSDLDRTNTGELFF.

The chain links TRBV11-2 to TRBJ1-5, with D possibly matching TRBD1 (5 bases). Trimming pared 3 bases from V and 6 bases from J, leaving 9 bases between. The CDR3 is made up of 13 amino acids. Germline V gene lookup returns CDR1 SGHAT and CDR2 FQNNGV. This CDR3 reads CASSLRGTQPQHF. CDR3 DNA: TGTGCCAGCAGCTTGAGGGGCACTCAGCCCCAGCATTTT.

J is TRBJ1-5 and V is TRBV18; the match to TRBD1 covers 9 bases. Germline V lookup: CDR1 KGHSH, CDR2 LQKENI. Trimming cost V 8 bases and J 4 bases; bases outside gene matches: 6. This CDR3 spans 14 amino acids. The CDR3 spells CASARTGVNQPQHF. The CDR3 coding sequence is TGTGCCAGCGCTCGGACAGGGGTGAATCAGCCCCAGCATTTT.

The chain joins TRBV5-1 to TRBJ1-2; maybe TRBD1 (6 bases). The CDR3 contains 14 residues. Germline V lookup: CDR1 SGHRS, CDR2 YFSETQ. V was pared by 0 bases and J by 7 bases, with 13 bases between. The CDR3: CASSLVGAPRGYTF. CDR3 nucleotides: TGCGCCAGCAGCTTGGTGGGGGCGCCTCGTGGCTACACCTTC.

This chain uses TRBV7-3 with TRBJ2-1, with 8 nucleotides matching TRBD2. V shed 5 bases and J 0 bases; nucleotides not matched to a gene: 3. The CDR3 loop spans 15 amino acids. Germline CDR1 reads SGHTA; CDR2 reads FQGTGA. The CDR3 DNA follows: TGTGCCAGCAGCCCTAGCGGGTTCTCCTACAATGAGCAGTTCTTC. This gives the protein CASSPSGFSYNEQFF.

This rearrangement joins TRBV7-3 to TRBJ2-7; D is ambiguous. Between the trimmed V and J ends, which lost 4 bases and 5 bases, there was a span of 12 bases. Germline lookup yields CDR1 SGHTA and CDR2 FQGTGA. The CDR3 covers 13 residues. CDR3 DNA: TGTGCCAGCAGCTCCTCGGACCGCGACGAGCAGTACTTC. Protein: CASSSSDRDEQYF.

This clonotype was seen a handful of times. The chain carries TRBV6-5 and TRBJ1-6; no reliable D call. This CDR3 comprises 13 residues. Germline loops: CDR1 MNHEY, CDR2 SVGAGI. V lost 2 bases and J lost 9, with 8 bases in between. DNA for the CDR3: TGTGCCAGCAGTTACCGGGTCGGTTCACCCCTCCACTTT. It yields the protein CASSYRVGSPLHF.